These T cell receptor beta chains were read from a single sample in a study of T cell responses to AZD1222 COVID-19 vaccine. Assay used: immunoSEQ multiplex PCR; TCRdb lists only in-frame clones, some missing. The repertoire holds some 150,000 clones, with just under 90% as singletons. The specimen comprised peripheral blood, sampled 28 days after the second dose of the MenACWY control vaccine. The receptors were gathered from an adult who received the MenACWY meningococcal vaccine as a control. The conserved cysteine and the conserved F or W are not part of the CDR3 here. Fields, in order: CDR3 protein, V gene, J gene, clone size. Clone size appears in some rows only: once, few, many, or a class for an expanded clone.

CDR3: ATSDPDRVYGYT; V: TRBV24-1; J: TRBJ1-2; size: .
CDR3: ASSFTGIPYEQY; V: TRBV5-1; J: TRBJ2-7; size: .
CDR3: ASSRGTANTEAF; V: TRBV4-2; J: TRBJ1-1; size: .
CDR3: ASTLQGSTDTQY; V: TRBV7-2; J: TRBJ2-3; size: .
CDR3: ASSLRQDSPLH; V: TRBV7-3; J: TRBJ1-6; size: .
CDR3: ASRISGHSYNEQF; V: TRBV7-8; J: TRBJ2-1; size: .
CDR3: ASSLDTEISEQF; V: TRBV5-4; J: TRBJ2-1; size: .
CDR3: ASSQDRPQPNEQF; V: TRBV14; J: TRBJ2-1; size: .
CDR3: ASSLYRNTGELF; V: TRBV7-2; J: TRBJ2-2; size: .
CDR3: ASSYNRGNSPLH; V: TRBV6-5; J: TRBJ1-6; size: .
CDR3: ASSLSFGTNEKLF; V: TRBV7-9; J: TRBJ1-4; size: .
CDR3: ASSFWTSGANEQF; V: TRBV5-5; J: TRBJ2-1; size: .
CDR3: ASSFDRRYGYT; V: TRBV12-3/TRBV12-4; J: TRBJ1-2; size: .
CDR3: ASSPLLAKNIQY; V: TRBV19; J: TRBJ2-4; size: .
CDR3: ATSRPLDGTGTEAF; V: TRBV15; J: TRBJ1-1; size: .
CDR3: ASSTETGGNSPLH; V: TRBV7-2; J: TRBJ1-6; size: once
CDR3: ASSLGWPSSYEQY; V: TRBV5-6; J: TRBJ2-7; size: .
CDR3: ASSSYLNEQF; V: TRBV7-2; J: TRBJ2-1; size: once
CDR3: ASPADAGSSASGNTIY; V: TRBV7-2; J: TRBJ1-3; size: .
CDR3: ASSLGAYGYT; V: TRBV28; J: TRBJ1-2; size: once
CDR3: ASSSGGEGYGYT; V: TRBV5-4; J: TRBJ1-2; size: .
CDR3: ASRTLKGDEQY; V: TRBV27; J: TRBJ2-7; size: .
CDR3: ASSPFYGGYT; V: TRBV16; J: TRBJ1-2; size: .
CDR3: ATCAQSNEKLF; V: TRBV6-6; J: TRBJ1-4; size: once
CDR3: ASSLGQGGRYTEAF; V: TRBV5-4; J: TRBJ1-1; size: once
CDR3: ASSWGSPRD; V: TRBV11-3; J: TRBJ2-7; size: .
CDR3: ASDTSQGRLAEAF; V: TRBV2; J: TRBJ1-1; size: .
CDR3: ASSFGQGRGEQY; V: TRBV27; J: TRBJ2-7; size: .
CDR3: ASSPLRGSYNSPLH; V: TRBV7-8; J: TRBJ1-6; size: once
CDR3: ASSRYTEGETQY; V: TRBV9; J: TRBJ2-5; size: .
CDR3: ASSDSGQGGQEKY; V: TRBV5-6; J: TRBJ2-7; size: .
CDR3: ASSLAWSTQPQH; V: TRBV7-8; J: TRBJ1-5; size: .
CDR3: ASSRLRRDYEQY; V: TRBV4-3; J: TRBJ2-7; size: .
CDR3: ASSDPNTGELF; V: TRBV10-1; J: TRBJ2-2; size: .
CDR3: ASSSPAGRKITEAF; V: TRBV28; J: TRBJ1-1; size: .
CDR3: ASTAPQGAYNEQF; V: TRBV6-5; J: TRBJ2-1; size: once
CDR3: ATSRDSGSTGELF; V: TRBV15; J: TRBJ2-2; size: .
CDR3: ASSPTGQGYEQY; V: TRBV4-2; J: TRBJ2-7; size: few
CDR3: ASSVVGEGTDTQY; V: TRBV9; J: TRBJ2-3; size: few
CDR3: SASGTYEQY; V: TRBV20-1; J: TRBJ2-7; size: .
CDR3: SVAYASYEQY; V: TRBV29-1; J: TRBJ2-7; size: .
CDR3: ASSFLAGSYNEQF; V: TRBV5-1; J: TRBJ2-1; size: .
CDR3: ASSSWLPPYEQY; V: TRBV5-1; J: TRBJ2-7; size: few
CDR3: SATGITEAF; V: TRBV20-1; J: TRBJ1-1; size: .
CDR3: ASRGGEAGNQPQH; V: TRBV6-5; J: TRBJ1-5; size: .
CDR3: ASSLTPPSGGEQY; V: TRBV5-1; J: TRBJ2-7; size: .
CDR3: ASSYLDYGYT; V: TRBV6-2/TRBV6-3; J: TRBJ1-2; size: .
CDR3: AWSVGGYTGELF; V: TRBV30; J: TRBJ2-2; size: once
CDR3: ASSQDGTRGYEQY; V: TRBV4-2; J: TRBJ2-7; size: .
CDR3: ASSHGSLTNQPQH; V: TRBV19; J: TRBJ1-5; size: once
CDR3: ASSASGGSSGNTIY; V: TRBV5-4; J: TRBJ1-3; size: .
CDR3: ASSQAPGTGSGYT; V: TRBV5-1; J: TRBJ1-2; size: .
CDR3: ASSPLRYGYT; V: TRBV28; J: TRBJ1-2; size: .
CDR3: ASSPGEGSLQDTQY; V: TRBV18; J: TRBJ2-3; size: .